The T cell receptor (beta chain) described here comes from a study of cytomegalovirus exposure and HLA in healthy donors. Of note for this clone: Its antigen is unknown.

This CDR3 contains 16 residues. V lost 5 bases, J lost 4 bases, and 7 bases stayed unmatched. CDR1 is SGHTA and CDR2 is FQGNSA in the germline V gene. The primer mix had 60 Vbeta and 13 Jbeta primers. Generated by immunoSEQ multiplex PCR, the TCRdb table keeps only in-frame clones and is missing some. The sample has about 150,000 clones, approximately 80% seen once. Broader study findings: A later examination showed that TCR association rates differed by HLA locus, with DRB1 most and HLA-C fewest. Some TCR beta chains (about 180 of them) were listed as cytomegalovirus-associated.

This sequence was found in a woman aged 45-65 years in good health and CMV-seropositive. The J gene is TRBJ2-2, the V gene TRBV7-2, with 10 nucleotides matching TRBD1. Sequences were obtained from PBMCs. Written as DNA, the CDR3 is TGTGCCAGCAGCGTAGAGAGGACAGGGGGCACCGGGGAGCTGTTTTTT. This sequence encodes CASSVERTGGTGELFF.